This entry describes one T cell receptor beta chain. This entry is derived from a study of blood T cell repertoires in COVID-19. Overall study context: Italy, Spain and the United States were the sources of the convalescent and acute COVID-19 samples. Sources were T cells, B-cell-depleted T cells, or PBMCs; the material itself was cDNA or gDNA.

As handled by the study authors: Reference gene primers were amplified, and this amplification served to estimate nucleated cell counts. Libraries were prepared by immunoSEQ multiplex PCR; TCRdb keeps only in-frame clonotypes and omits some of them. V, J and clone size are taken as reported in that table, and D and trimming were inferred from the DNA itself. The repertoire holds 300,000 to 350,000 clones, with approximately 88% as singletons. While infection was still active, Seattle patients were enrolled and then followed longitudinally. The sample was peripheral blood. This receptor was obtained from a man aged 25-40 years with COVID-19, enrolled during active disease.

The CDR3 reads CATSRDSSLAGDSSYNEQFF. For the CDR3, the DNA is TGTGCCACCAGCAGAGATTCGTCACTAGCGGGGGATAGCTCCTACAATGAGCAGTTCTTC. The V gene is TRBV15, the J gene TRBJ2-1, with 11 bases that match TRBD2. The CDR3 spans 20 residues. Trimming at V came to 0 bases and at J to 0 bases, leaving 10 bases not matched to a gene. Germline CDR1 LNHNV, CDR2 YYDKDF (reference sequence).